This TCR beta chain appears in the sequencing data of a study of cytomegalovirus exposure and HLA in healthy donors. Points on this clone: Its antigen remains unknown.

13 Jbeta primers and 60 Vbeta primers were used for the PCR. The table came from immunoSEQ multiplex PCR; TCRdb's copy has only in-frame clones and leaves some out. The sample records fewer than 200,000 clones, roughly 80% being singletons. Broader study findings: Whilst most TCR sequences proved rare, a subset of public TCRs occurred across many donors. Reportedly, a later analysis found an Asian-associated ancestry cluster had fewer N-insertions than the roughly 700-donor mean. By HLA locus, TCR association rates varied in a later analysis, with DRB1 showing the most and HLA-C the fewest.

In germline, CDR1 is MNHNY, CDR2 SVGAGI (reference sequence). This CDR3 has 14 residues. V lost 8 bases to trimming and J lost 5 bases; unmatched junction nucleotides: 11. The sequenced sample was PBMCs. This receptor was identified in a man aged 40-55 years in good health and CMV-seronegative. This chain joins TRBV6-6 and TRBJ2-5, with 7 positions matching TRBD2. The CDR3 region is CASLMGLGGETQYF. The DNA for the CDR3 is TGTGCCAGCCTTATGGGCCTCGGGGGGGAGACCCAGTACTTC.